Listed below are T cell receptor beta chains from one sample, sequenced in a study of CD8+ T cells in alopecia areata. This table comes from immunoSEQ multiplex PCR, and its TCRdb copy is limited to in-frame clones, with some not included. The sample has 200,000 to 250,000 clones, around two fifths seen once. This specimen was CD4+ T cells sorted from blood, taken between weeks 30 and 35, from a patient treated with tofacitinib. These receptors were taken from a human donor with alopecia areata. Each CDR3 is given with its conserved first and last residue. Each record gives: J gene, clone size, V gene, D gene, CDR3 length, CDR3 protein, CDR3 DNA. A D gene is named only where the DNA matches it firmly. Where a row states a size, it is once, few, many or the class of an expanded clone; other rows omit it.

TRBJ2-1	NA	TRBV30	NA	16	CAWSVLGRKFGNEQFF	TGTGCCTGGAGTGTACTAGGGAGGAAGTTTGGCAATGAGCAGTTCTTC
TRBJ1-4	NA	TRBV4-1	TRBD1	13	CASSQERTGKLFF	TGCGCCAGCAGCCAAGAAAGGACAGGAAAACTGTTTTTT
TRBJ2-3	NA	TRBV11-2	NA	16	CASSSTNGVGTDTQYF	TGTGCCAGCAGCTCTACAAATGGGGTGGGCACAGATACGCAGTATTTT
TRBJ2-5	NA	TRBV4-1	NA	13	CASSQQYQETQYF	TGCGCCAGCAGCCAACAGTACCAAGAGACCCAGTACTTC
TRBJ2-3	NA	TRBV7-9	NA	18	CASSLTHTQGSLTDTQYF	TGTGCCAGCAGCTTGACGCATACCCAGGGATCCCTCACAGATACGCAGTATTTT
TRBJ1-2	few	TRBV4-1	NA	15	CASSQEWGHSYGYTF	TGCGCCAGCAGCCAAGAGTGGGGGCATAGCTATGGCTACACCTTC
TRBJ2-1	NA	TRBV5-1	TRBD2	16	CASSPRLAGGRSEQFF	TGCGCCAGCAGCCCGAGACTAGCGGGGGGGCGGAGTGAGCAGTTCTTC
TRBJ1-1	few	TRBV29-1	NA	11	CSAQKGTEAFF	TGCAGCGCCCAGAAGGGGACTGAAGCTTTCTTT
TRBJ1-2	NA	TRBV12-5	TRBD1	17	CASGFNGQAEVLIGYTF	TGTGCTAGTGGTTTTAACGGACAGGCCGAGGTCCTTATCGGGTACACCTTC
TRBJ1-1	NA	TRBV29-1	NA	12	CSVGEGNTEAFF	TGCAGCGTTGGCGAAGGGAACACTGAAGCTTTCTTT
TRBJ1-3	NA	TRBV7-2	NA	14	CASSLVQVGNTIYF	TGTGCCAGCAGCTTAGTACAGGTTGGAAACACCATATATTTT
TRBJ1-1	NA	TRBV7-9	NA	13	CASSFGVGTEAFF	TGTGCCAGCAGCTTCGGTGTGGGGACTGAAGCTTTCTTT
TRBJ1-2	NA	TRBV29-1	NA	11	CSVLYNYGYTF	TGCAGCGTTCTCTATAACTATGGCTACACCTTC
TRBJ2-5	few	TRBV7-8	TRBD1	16	CASSLFQDRLWETQYF	TGTGCCAGCAGCCTGTTCCAGGACAGGCTATGGGAGACCCAGTACTTC
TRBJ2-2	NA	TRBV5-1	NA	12	CASSSRKRELFF	TGCGCCAGCAGCTCTCGCAAGAGGGAGCTGTTTTTT
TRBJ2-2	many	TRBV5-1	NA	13	CASSLTGSGELFF	TGCGCCAGCAGCTTGACAGGGTCCGGGGAGCTGTTTTTT
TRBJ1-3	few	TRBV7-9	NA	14	CASSDGSSGNTIYF	TGTGCCAGCAGCGACGGTAGCTCTGGAAACACCATATATTTT
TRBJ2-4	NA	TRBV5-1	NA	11	CASSEGTIQYF	TGCGCCAGCAGCGAAGGGACCATTCAGTACTTC
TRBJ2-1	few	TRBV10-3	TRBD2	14	CAISGAAGYTEQFF	TGTGCCATCAGTGGTGCAGCGGGGTACACTGAGCAGTTCTTC
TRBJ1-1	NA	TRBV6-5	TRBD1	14	CASSPRTGSTEAFF	TGTGCCAGCAGTCCACGGACAGGGTCCACTGAAGCTTTCTTT
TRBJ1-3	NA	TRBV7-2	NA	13	CASSLQDGNTIYF	TGTGCCAGCAGCTTACAAGATGGAAACACCATATATTTT
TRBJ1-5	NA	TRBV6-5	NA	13	CASSRDGNQPQHF	TGTGCCAGCAGTAGGGACGGCAATCAGCCCCAGCATTTT
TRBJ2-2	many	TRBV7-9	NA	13	CASKEVSTGELFF	TGTGCCAGCAAGGAGGTTTCCACCGGGGAGCTGTTTTTT
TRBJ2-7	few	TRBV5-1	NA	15	CASSLTGLNSYEQYF	TGCGCCAGCAGCTTGACCGGGCTAAACTCCTACGAGCAGTACTTC
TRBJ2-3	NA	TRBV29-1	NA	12	CSVDLSTDTQYF	TGCAGCGTTGACCTTTCCACAGATACGCAGTATTTT
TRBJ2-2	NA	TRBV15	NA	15	CATSRASGGDGELFF	TGTGCCACCAGCAGAGCCTCCGGCGGGGACGGGGAGCTGTTTTTT
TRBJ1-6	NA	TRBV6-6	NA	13	CASSLHRDSPLHF	TGTGCCAGCAGCCTCCACAGGGACTCACCCCTCCACTTT
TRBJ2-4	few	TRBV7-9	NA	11	CASSPSDFQYF	TGTGCCAGCAGCCCTAGCGATTTTCAGTACTTC